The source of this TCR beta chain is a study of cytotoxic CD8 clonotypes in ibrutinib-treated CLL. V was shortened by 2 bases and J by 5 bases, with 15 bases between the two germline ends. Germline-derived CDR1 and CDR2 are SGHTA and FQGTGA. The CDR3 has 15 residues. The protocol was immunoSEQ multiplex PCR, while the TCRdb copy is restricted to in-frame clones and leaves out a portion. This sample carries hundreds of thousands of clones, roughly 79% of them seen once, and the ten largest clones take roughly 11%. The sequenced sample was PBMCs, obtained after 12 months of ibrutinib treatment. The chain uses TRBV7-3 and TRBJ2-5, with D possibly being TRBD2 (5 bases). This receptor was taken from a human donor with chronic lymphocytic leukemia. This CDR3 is CASSLEGSRVETQYF. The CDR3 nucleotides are TGTGCCAGCAGCTTAGAGGGCAGCCGAGTGGAGACCCAGTACTTC.